The 2 T cell receptor beta chains below were found in one sample sequenced in a study of blood T cells in healthy people across ages. The second PCR ran about 6 to 12 cycles with a sample-barcoded 5' primer and J-beta primers. TCRdb fed the 5' RACE reads into MiXCR, producing one record per CDR3 protein. The data show about 1.7 million distinct CDR3 sequences, roughly 27% seen once. The source material was blood. The receptor source for this set is a woman aged 30 to 39 in good health.

This chain links TRBV24-1 with TRBJ2-1; either TRBD1 or TRBD2 may supply D (6 bases each). V was pared by 9 bases and J by 7 bases, with 9 bases between. Germline V gene sequence: CDR1 KGHDR, CDR2 SFDVKD. The CDR3 is 11 residues long. In DNA, the CDR3 is TGTGCCACCGGGGGGCCGAATGAGCAGTTCTTC. Translation: CATGGPNEQFF.

This clonotype was picked up many times. The rearrangement uses TRBV20-1 and TRBJ1-5; 7 bases agree with TRBD1. The length of the CDR3 is 14 residues. The germline V gene has CDR1 DFQATT and CDR2 SNEGSKA (reference sequence). Unmatched junction bases numbered 5, after V lost 4 bases and J lost 2 bases. For the CDR3, the DNA is TGCAGTGCTATTTACAGGGGTCGCAATCAGCCCCAGCATTTT. This sequence encodes CSAIYRGRNQPQHF.